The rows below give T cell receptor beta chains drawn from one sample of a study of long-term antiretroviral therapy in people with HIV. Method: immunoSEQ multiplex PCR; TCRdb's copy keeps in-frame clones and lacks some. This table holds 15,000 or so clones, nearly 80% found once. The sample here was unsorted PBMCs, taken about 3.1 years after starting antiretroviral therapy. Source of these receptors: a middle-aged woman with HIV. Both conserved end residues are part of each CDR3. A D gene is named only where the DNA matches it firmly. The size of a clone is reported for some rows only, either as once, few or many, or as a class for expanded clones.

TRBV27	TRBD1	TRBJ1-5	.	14	TGTGCCAGCATGGGTCAGGGGGCAATTCAGCCCCAGCATTTT	CASMGQGAIQPQHF
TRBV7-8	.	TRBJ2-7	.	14	TGTGCCAGCAGCTCAACAGGGCAGGCCTACGAGCAGTACTTC	CASSSTGQAYEQYF
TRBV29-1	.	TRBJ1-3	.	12	TGCAGCGCCTCGTCTCCAGGAAACACCATATATTTT	CSASSPGNTIYF
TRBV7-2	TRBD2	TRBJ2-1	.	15	TGTGCCAGCAGCTTATCTAGCGGGGGCCGCAATGAGCAGTTCTTC	CASSLSSGGRNEQFF
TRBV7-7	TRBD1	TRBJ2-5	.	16	TGTGCCAGCAGCTTATCTCAGGGGGCGCGACAAGAGACCCAGTACTTC	CASSLSQGARQETQYF
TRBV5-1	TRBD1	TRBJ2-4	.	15	TGCGCCAGCAGCTTGGTGGCAGGGGGCGCCGGCATTCAGTACTTC	CASSLVAGGAGIQYF
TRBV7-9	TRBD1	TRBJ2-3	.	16	TGTGCCAGCAGCTCCCACAGGGGGTTGAGCACAGATACGCAGTATTTT	CASSSHRGLSTDTQYF
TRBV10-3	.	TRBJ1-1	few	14	TGTGCCATCAGAAAAGGGACGGAGAACACTGAAGCTTTCTTT	CAIRKGTENTEAFF
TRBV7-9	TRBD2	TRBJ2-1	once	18	TGTGCCAGCAGCTTAGTTGGCCGGACATCATTCGGGAGGAACGAGCAGTTCTTC	CASSLVGRTSFGRNEQFF
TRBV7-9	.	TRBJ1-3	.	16	TGTGCCAGCGGACTTAGGACGGCAGCGATAATAAACACCATATATTTT	CASGLRTAAIINTIYF
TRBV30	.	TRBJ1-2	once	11	TGTGCCTTCTCTCTAGCCTATGGCTACACCTTC	CAFSLAYGYTF
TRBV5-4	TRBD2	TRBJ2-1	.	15	TGTGCCAGCAGCTTGACTTCGACTAGCGCCAATGAGCAGTTCTTC	CASSLTSTSANEQFF
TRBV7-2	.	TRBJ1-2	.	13	TGTGCCAGCAGCCGGGGAGGGGGCTATGGCTACACCTTC	CASSRGGGYGYTF
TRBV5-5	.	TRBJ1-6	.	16	TGTGCCAGCAGCTTGGCGACCGGGAGAGTAAATTCACCCCTCCACTTT	CASSLATGRVNSPLHF
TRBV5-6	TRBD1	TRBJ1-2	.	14	TGTGCCAGCAGCTTGGGGACAGGGGGTGGCGGCTACACCTTC	CASSLGTGGGGYTF
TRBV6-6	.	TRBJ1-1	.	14	TGTGCCAGCAGCACAGGGCCGCCAGGGACTGAAGCTTTCTTT	CASSTGPPGTEAFF
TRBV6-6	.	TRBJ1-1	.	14	TGTGCCAGCAGCAGTAGGTGGGGGGACACTGAAGCTTTCTTT	CASSSRWGDTEAFF
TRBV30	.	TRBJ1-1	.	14	TGTGCCTGGGCCACCGGAGGCGGGGGCACTGAAGCTTTCTTT	CAWATGGGGTEAFF
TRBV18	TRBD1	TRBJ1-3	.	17	TGTGCCAGCTCACCACGGCAGGGGGCACGCTCTGGAAACACCATATATTTT	CASSPRQGARSGNTIYF
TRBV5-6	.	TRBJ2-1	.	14	TGTGCCAGCAGCTTGGCGGGGGTCTACAATGAGCAGTTCTTC	CASSLAGVYNEQFF
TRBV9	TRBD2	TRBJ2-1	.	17	TGTGCCAGCAGCGTAGAATCGGTTGGGCTAGCGGGGGTTGAGCAGTTCTTC	CASSVESVGLAGVEQFF
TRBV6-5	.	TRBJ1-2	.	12	TGTGCCAGTAAAACGGGTTATCGTGGCTACACCTTC	CASKTGYRGYTF
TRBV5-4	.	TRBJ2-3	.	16	TGTGCCAGCAGCTTGGCCGGGTGGACTAGCACAGATACGCAGTATTTT	CASSLAGWTSTDTQYF
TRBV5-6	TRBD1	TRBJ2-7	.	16	TGTGCCAGCAGTGAGGGGACAGGGACAGGGGACTACGAGCAGTACTTC	CASSEGTGTGDYEQYF